These 8 T cell receptor beta chains were all obtained from the same sample, sequenced in a study of CD8+CD57+ T cells in acquired aplastic anemia. TCR beta VDJ combinations and CDR3 sequences were profiled from genomic DNA. From the reads, TCRdb called clonotypes with MiXCR, one entry per CDR3 protein. The profile shows approximately 270,000 distinct CDR3 sequences, around three fifths of them singletons. Sequencing used sorted CD4+, CD8+, or CD8+CD57+ T cells (not recorded which) from PBMCs. The receptors were gathered from a human donor with severe aplastic anemia or a healthy control (not recorded which).

This clonotype has ten or more counts. V is TRBV12-5 and J is TRBJ1-1; D unclear. Germline values: CDR1 LGHNT, CDR2 FRNRAP. Trimming stripped 2 bases from V and 4 bases from J, with 5 bases between. This CDR3 contains 12 residues. This CDR3 reads CASGLIGTEAFF. The CDR3 DNA reads as TGTGCTAGTGGTTTGATTGGCACTGAAGCTTTCTTT.

This clonotype was detected many times. The chain links TRBV9 to TRBJ2-7; TRBD2 is a possible D gene (6 bases). Looked up from germline, CDR1 is SGDLS and CDR2 is YYNGEE. Trimming cost V 0 bases and J 3 bases, with 13 bases left between them. CDR3 length: 15 amino acids. CDR3: CASSVGTAGSYEQYF. CDR3 DNA sequence: TGTGCCAGCAGCGTAGGAACGGCGGGGAGCTACGAGCAGTACTTC.

The rearrangement uses TRBV24-1 and TRBJ2-5; TRBD1 might be the D (5 bases). The germline V gene has CDR1 KGHDR and CDR2 SFDVKD. The CDR3 has 15 amino acids. V was pared by 2 bases and J by 1 base, with 10 bases between. CDR3 in amino acids: CATSDSWGSQETQYF. CDR3 in DNA: TGTGCCACCAGTGATTCGTGGGGCAGCCAAGAGACCCAGTACTTC.

With respect to this clonotype: Given a much more abundant clone one base away, this may be a read error. The chain employs TRBV11-2 and TRBJ1-1; D is possibly TRBD1 (6 bases). The CDR3 length is 15 residues. The V end lost 5 bases, the J end lost 4 bases, and 17 bases lay between the germline ends. Germline loops: CDR1 SGHAT, CDR2 FQNNGV. Written as DNA, the CDR3 is TGTGCCAGCAGCGAAATCGACAGGATGAGCACTGAAGCTTTCTTT. This codes for CASSEIDRMSTEAFF.

This clonotype was seen repeatedly, ten times or more. The V call is TRBV6-5, the J call TRBJ1-2, with D possibly matching TRBD1 (5 bases). The CDR3 extends over 14 amino acids. V was shortened by 6 bases and J by 4 bases, with 15 bases between the two germline ends. Germline V CDR1 and CDR2: MNHEY, SVGAGI. The CDR3 DNA sequence: TGTGCCAGCAGCAGGGACCGATTGTTCTATGGCTACACCTTC. Translating it yields CASSRDRLFYGYTF.

This clonotype was seen many times. The chain joins TRBV9 to TRBJ2-1; 8 bases fit TRBD2. The CDR3 is made up of 14 amino acids. Losses at the gene ends were 0 bases for V and 7 bases for J; bases not matched to a gene: 3. Germline loops: CDR1 SGDLS, CDR2 YYNGEE. The CDR3 DNA reads TGTGCCAGCAGCGTAGTTGGCGGGGGGAATGAGCAGTTCTTC. Translating gives CASSVVGGGNEQFF. The complete variable domain, with remaining parts taken from reference TRBV9 and TRBJ2-1, reads DSGVTQTPKHLITATGQRVTLRCSPRSGDLSVYWYQQSLDQGLQFLIQYYNGEERAKGNILERFSAQQFPDLHSELNLSSLELGDSALYFCASSVVGGGNEQFFGPGTRLTVL.

This clonotype showed up just once. CDR3 residues: CASSLSNGFQPQHF. The CDR3 DNA sequence: TGTGCCAGCAGCTTATCTAACGGGTTTCAGCCCCAGCATTTT. V is TRBV7-2 and J is TRBJ1-5; no clear D gene. Between the trimmed V and J ends, which lost 2 bases and 6 bases, there was a span of 11 bases. The CDR3 length is 14 residues. Germline values: CDR1 SGHTA, CDR2 FQGNSA.

J is TRBJ2-7 and V is TRBV7-9, with 11 bases matching TRBD1. CDR3 length equals 17 residues. Per the germline V gene, CDR1 is SEHNR and CDR2 is FQNEAQ (reference sequence). The junction had 5 bases not matched to a gene; V was cut back by 1 base and J by 0 bases. This chain's CDR3 is CASSLGIGQGASYEQYF. CDR3 DNA sequence: TGTGCCAGCAGCTTAGGGATTGGACAGGGGGCCTCCTACGAGCAGTACTTC.